Each of the 10 T cell receptor beta chains below was sequenced from the same sample in a study of cytomegalovirus exposure and HLA in healthy donors. Amplification used 60 Vbeta primers and 13 Jbeta primers. Using immunoSEQ multiplex PCR, the repertoire was profiled, and TCRdb retains in-frame clones only, with some absent. The table lists 50,000 to 80,000 clones, roughly 80% of them singletons, with roughly 5% in the top ten. Sequenced sample: PBMCs. The source of these receptors is a male donor in good health and CMV-seropositive.

The chain recombines TRBV6-1 with TRBJ1-2, with 7 nucleotides matching TRBD1. CDR1 is MNHNS, CDR2 SASEGT, per germline. The ends lost 0 bases at V and 6 bases at J; junction bases unmatched: 7. CDR3 length: 15 residues. The DNA of the CDR3 is TGTGCCAGCAGTGAAGCGTACAGGGGAATCGATGGCTACACCTTC. Amino acids: CASSEAYRGIDGYTF.

The gene calls are TRBV2 and TRBJ2-7, with D possibly TRBD1 on 6 matching bases. Germline V gene sequence: CDR1 SNHLY, CDR2 FYNNEI. CDR3 length: 12 amino acids. The V end was cut by 6 bases, the J end by 1 base, with 7 bases between. The chain's CDR3 is CASRDSSYEQYF. The DNA for the CDR3 is TGTGCCAGCAGGGACAGTTCCTACGAGCAGTACTTC. The whole variable domain, filled in from reference TRBV2 and TRBJ2-7, reads EPEVTQTPSHQVTQMGQEVILRCVPISNHLYFYWYRQILGQKVEFLVSFYNNEISEKSEIFDDQFSVERPDGSNFTLKIRSTKLEDSAMYFCASRDSSYEQYFGPGTRLTVT.

V usage is TRBV29-1 and J usage is TRBJ1-5; 7 bases align to TRBD1. V was clipped by 7 bases and J by 7 bases; unmatched bases: 16. This CDR3 is 15 amino acids long. CDR1 SQVTM and CDR2 ANQGSEA come from the germline V gene. CDR3 region: CSGGVRGRGGQPQHF. CDR3 sequence (DNA): TGCAGCGGGGGGGTTAGGGGGCGGGGGGGGCAGCCCCAGCATTTT.

J is TRBJ2-3 and V is TRBV4-3; maybe TRBD2 (6 bases). Germline CDR1 reads LGHNA; CDR2 reads YSLEER. The CDR3 sequence is 18 residues long. V gave up 1 base and J gave up 5 bases, with 22 bases separating them. The CDR3 protein is CASSQGGTLARDIDTQYF. The CDR3 DNA reads TGCGCCAGCAGCCAAGGCGGGACCCTAGCGCGGGATATAGATACGCAGTATTTT.

The chain recombines TRBV20-1 with TRBJ1-2; D is unresolved. There are 11 residues in the CDR3. Between the trimmed V and J ends, which lost 8 bases and 5 bases, there was a span of 12 bases. The germline V gene has CDR1 DFQATT and CDR2 SNEGSKA (reference sequence). The CDR3 DNA reads as TGCAGTACTCCGCGCCCATATGGCTACACCTTC. Its translation: CSTPRPYGYTF.

The chain carries TRBV30 and TRBJ2-2, with D possibly being TRBD1 (5 bases). The CDR3 consists of 14 residues. The V and J ends lost 4 bases and 3 bases respectively, with 12 bases between them. Germline CDR1 reads GTSNPN; CDR2 reads SVGIG (reference sequence). CDR3 sequence: CAWKGVSDTGELFF. In DNA, the CDR3 is TGTGCCTGGAAAGGGGTTTCGGACACCGGGGAGCTGTTTTTT.

This sequence joins TRBV5-6 and TRBJ1-1; no definite D call. V lost 0 bases and J 6 bases, leaving 9 bases between the germline ends. This CDR3 spans 13 amino acids. Germline assignment: CDR1 SGHDT and CDR2 YYEEEE. The CDR3 DNA is TGTGCCAGCAGCTTGGGAGGTGGCCCTGAAGCTTTCTTT. Protein: CASSLGGGPEAFF.

This chain links TRBV5-6 with TRBJ1-5; D might be TRBD1 (5 bases). Trimming left V 2 bases short and J 4 bases short, with 10 bases between. This CDR3 is built from 14 residues. Germline CDR1 is SGHDT and CDR2 is YYEEEE. This CDR3 reads CASSLSGGNQPQHF. The DNA for the CDR3 is TGTGCCAGCAGCTTATCCGGGGGGAATCAGCCCCAGCATTTT.

The V and J genes are TRBV12-5 and TRBJ2-3; D remains ambiguous. CDR1 and CDR2 (germline): LGHNT, FRNRAP. V dropped 6 bases and J dropped 0 bases, with 10 bases sitting between them. The CDR3 extends over 14 amino acids. CDR3 bases: TGTGCTAGTGGACTCGGGTTTAGCACAGATACGCAGTATTTT. Translating it yields CASGLGFSTDTQYF.

The chain has TRBV6-1 and TRBJ2-7; 7 nucleotides agree with TRBD1. This CDR3 is built from 14 residues. Germline V gene sequence: CDR1 MNHNS, CDR2 SASEGT. Unmatched junction bases numbered 11, after V lost 7 bases and J lost 5 bases. For the CDR3, the DNA is TGTGCCAGCACAACAGGGGAGAAATTCAACGAGCAGTACTTC. This translates into CASTTGEKFNEQYF.